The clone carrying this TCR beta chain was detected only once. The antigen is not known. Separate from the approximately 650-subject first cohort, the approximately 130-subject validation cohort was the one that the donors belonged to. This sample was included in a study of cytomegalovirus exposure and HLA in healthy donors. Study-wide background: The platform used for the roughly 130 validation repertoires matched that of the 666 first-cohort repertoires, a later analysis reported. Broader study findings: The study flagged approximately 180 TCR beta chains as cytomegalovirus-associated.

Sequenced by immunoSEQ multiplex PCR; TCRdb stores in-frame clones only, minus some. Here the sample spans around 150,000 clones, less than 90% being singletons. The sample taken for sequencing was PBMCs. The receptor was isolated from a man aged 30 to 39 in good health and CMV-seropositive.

The CDR3 nucleotides read TGTGCCAGCAGCTTAAACGCGGGGGGCATCACCGGGGAGCTGTTTTTT. It encodes CASSLNAGGITGELFF. The gene calls are TRBV7-3 and TRBJ2-2; 8 bases match TRBD2. This CDR3 comprises 16 residues. After removal of 1 base from V and 4 bases from J, the junction contained 5 bases not matched to a gene. Looked up from germline, CDR1 is SGHTA and CDR2 is FQGTGA.